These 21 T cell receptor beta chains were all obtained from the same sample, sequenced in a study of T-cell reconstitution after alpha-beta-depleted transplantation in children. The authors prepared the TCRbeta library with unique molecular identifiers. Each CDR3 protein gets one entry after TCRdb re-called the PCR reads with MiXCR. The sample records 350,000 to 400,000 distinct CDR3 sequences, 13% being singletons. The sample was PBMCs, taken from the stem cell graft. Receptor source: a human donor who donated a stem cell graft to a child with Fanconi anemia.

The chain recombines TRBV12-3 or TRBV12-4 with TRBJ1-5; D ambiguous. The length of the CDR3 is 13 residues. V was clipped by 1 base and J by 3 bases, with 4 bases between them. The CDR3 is CASSLGNNQPQHF. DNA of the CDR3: TGTGCCAGCAGTTTAGGCAACAATCAGCCCCAGCATTTT.

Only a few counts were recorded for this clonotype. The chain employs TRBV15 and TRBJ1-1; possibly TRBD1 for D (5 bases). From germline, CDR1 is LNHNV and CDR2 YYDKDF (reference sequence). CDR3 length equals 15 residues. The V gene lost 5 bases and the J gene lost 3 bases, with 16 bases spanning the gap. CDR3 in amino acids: CATSPAGRGDTEAFF. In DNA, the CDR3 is TGTGCCACCAGCCCAGCAGGGAGAGGAGACACTGAAGCTTTCTTT. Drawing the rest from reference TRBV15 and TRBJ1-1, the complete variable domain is DAMVIQNPRYQVTQFGKPVTLSCSQTLNHNVMYWYQQKSSQAPKLLFHYYDKDFNNEADTPDNFQSRRPNTSFCFLDIRSPGLGDTAMYLCATSPAGRGDTEAFFGQGTRLTVV.

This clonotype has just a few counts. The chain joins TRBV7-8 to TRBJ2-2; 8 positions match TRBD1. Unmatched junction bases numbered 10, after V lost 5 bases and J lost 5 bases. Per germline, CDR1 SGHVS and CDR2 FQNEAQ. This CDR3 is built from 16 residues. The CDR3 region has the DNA TGTGCCAGCAGCCCTGTCGACAGGGGTATTACCGGGGAGCTGTTTTTT. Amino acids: CASSPVDRGITGELFF.

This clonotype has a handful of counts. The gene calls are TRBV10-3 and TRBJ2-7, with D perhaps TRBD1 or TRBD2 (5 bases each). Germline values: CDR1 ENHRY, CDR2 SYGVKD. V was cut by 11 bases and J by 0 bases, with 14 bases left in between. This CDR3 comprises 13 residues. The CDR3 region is CAVTRGSSYEQYF. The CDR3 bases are TGTGCCGTAACCCGGGGCAGCTCCTACGAGCAGTACTTC.

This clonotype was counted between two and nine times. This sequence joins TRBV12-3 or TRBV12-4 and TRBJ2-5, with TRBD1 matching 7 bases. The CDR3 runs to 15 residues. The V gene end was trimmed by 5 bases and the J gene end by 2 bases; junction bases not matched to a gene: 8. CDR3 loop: CASSQEGGRQETQYF. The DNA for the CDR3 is TGTGCCAGCAGTCAAGAAGGGGGCAGGCAAGAGACCCAGTACTTC.

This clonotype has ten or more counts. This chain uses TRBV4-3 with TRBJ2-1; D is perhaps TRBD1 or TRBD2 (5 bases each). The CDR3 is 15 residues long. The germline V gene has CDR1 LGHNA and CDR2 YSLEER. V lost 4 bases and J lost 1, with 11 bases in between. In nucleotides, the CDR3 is TGCGCCAGCAGCCCTGGGGACGAATCCTACAATGAGCAGTTCTTC. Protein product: CASSPGDESYNEQFF.

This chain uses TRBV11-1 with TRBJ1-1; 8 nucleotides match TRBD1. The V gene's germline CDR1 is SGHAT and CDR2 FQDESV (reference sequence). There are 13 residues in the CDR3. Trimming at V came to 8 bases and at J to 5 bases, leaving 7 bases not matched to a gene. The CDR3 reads CASELDRGTEAFF. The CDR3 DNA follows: TGTGCCAGCGAGCTAGACAGGGGAACTGAAGCTTTCTTT.

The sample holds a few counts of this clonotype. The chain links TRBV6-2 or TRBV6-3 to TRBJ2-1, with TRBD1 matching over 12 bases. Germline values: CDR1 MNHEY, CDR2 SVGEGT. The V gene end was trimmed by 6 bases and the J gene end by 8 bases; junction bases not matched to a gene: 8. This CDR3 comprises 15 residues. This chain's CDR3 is CASRFGTGGRDEQFF. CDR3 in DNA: TGTGCCAGCAGATTCGGGACAGGGGGCCGCGATGAGCAGTTCTTC.

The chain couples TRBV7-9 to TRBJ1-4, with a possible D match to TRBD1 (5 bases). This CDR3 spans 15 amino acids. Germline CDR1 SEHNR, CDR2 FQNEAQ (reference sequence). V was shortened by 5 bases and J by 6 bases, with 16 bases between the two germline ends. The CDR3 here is CASSLSQGLDEKLFF. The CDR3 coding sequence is TGTGCCAGCAGCCTGAGTCAGGGCCTGGATGAAAAACTGTTTTTT. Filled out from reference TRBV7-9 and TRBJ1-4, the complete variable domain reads DTGVSQNPRHKITKRGQNVTFRCDPISEHNRLYWYRQTLGQGPEFLTYFQNEAQLEKSRLLSDRFSAERPKGSFSTLEIQRTEQGDSAMYLCASSLSQGLDEKLFFGSGTQLSVL.

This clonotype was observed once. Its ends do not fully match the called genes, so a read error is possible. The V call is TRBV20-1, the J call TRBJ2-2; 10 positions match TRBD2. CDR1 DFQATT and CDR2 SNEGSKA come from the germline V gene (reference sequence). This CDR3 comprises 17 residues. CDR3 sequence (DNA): TGCTGTGCTAGAGATTGGGAGAACAGCGGGGGGGCCGGGGAGCTGTTTTTT. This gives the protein CCARDWENSGGAGELFF.

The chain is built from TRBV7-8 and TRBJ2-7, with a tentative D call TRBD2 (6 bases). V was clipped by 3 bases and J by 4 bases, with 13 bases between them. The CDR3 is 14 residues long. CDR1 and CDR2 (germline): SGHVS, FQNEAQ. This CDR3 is CASSFGGVVYEQYF. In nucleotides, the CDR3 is TGTGCCAGCAGCTTTGGAGGGGTAGTGTACGAGCAGTACTTC.

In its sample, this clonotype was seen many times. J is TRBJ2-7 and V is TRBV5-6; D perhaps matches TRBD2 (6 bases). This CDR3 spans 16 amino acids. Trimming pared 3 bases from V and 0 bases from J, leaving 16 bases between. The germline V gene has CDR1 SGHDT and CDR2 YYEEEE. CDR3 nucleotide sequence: TGTGCCAGCAGCTCGCGGCGGGATTTCTTCTCCTACGAGCAGTACGTC. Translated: CASSSRRDFFSYEQYV.

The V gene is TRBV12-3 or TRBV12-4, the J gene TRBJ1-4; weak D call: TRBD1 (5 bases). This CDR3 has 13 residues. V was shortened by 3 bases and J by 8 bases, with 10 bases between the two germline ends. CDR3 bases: TGTGCCAGCAGTTTCTGGGACCGCGAAAAACTGTTTTTT. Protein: CASSFWDREKLFF.

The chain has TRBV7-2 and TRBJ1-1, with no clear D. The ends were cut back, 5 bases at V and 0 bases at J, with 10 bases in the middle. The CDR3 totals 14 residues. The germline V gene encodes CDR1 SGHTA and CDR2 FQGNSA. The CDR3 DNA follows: TGTGCCAGCAGCCCGACCATGGTGAACACTGAAGCTTTCTTT. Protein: CASSPTMVNTEAFF.

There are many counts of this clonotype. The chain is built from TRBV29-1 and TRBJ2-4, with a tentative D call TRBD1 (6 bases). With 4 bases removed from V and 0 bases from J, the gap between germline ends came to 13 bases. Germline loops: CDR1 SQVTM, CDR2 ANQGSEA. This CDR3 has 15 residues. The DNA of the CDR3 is TGCAGCGTTGCCGGGACATCACTAGCCAAAAACATTCAGTACTTC. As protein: CSVAGTSLAKNIQYF.

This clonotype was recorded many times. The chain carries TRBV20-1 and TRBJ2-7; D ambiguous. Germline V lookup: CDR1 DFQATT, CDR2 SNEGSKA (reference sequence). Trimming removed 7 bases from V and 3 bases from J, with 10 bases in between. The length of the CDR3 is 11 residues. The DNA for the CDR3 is TGCAGTGTATATAGGGTCTACGAGCAGTACGTC. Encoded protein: CSVYRVYEQYV.

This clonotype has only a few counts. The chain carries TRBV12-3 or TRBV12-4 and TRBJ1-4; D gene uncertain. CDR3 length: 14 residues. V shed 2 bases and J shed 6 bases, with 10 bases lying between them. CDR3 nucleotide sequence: TGTGCCAGCAGTTTAACCAGTTCCGATGAAAAACTGTTTTTT. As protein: CASSLTSSDEKLFF.

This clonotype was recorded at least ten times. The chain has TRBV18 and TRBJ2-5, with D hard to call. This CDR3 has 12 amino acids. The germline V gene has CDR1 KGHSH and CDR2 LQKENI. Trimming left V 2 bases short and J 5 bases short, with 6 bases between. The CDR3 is CASSPNLETQYF. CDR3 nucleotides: TGTGCCAGCTCACCAAATCTTGAGACCCAGTACTTC.

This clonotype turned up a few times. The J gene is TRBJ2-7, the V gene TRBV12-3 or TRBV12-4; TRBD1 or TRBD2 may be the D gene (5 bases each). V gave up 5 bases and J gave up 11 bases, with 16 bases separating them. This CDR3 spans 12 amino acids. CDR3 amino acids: CASSRDAGNEYF. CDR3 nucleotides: TGTGCCAGCAGTCGGGACGCAGGGAATGAGTACTTC.

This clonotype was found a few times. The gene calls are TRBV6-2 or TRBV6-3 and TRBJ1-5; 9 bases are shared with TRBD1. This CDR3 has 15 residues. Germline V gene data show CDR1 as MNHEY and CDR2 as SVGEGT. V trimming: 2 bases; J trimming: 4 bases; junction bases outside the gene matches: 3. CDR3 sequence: CASSYRDRGNQPQHF. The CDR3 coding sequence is TGTGCCAGCAGTTACCGCGACAGGGGGAATCAGCCCCAGCATTTT.

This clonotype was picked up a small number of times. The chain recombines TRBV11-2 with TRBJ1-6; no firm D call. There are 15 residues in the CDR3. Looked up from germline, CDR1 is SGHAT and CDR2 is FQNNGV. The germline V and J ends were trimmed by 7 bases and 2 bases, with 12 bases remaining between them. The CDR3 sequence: CASTQEITYNSPLHF. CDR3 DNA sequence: TGTGCCAGCACCCAGGAAATAACCTATAATTCACCCCTCCACTTT.